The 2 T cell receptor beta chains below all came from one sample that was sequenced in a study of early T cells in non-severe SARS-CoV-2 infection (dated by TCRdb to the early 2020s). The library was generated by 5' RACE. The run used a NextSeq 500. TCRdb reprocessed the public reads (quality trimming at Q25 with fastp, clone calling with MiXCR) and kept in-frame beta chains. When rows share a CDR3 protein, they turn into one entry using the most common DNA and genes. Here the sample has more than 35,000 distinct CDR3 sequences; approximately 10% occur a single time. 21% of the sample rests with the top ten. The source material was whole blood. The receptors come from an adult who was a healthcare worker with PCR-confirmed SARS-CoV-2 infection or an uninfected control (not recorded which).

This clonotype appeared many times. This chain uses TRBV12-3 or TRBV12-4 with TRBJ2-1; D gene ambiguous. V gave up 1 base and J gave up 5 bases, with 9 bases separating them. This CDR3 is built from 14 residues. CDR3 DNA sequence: TGTGCCAGCAGTTTAGGCCGAGCTAACAATGAGCAGTTCTTC. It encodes CASSLGRANNEQFF.

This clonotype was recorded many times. CDR3 in amino acids: CASSLFGGTGYEQYF. The CDR3 region has the DNA TGTGCCAGCAGTTTATTTGGGGGCACGGGCTACGAGCAGTACTTC. The V call is TRBV28, the J call TRBJ2-7, with D maybe TRBD1 (6 bases). The V and J ends lost 1 base and 3 bases respectively, with 13 bases between them. Germline CDR1 and CDR2: MDHEN and SYDVKM. The CDR3 has 15 amino acids. Using reference TRBV28 and TRBJ2-7 for the parts outside the CDR3, the full variable domain is DVKVTQSSRYLVKRTGEKVFLECVQDMDHENMFWYRQDPGLGLRLIYFSYDVKMKEKGDIPEGYSVSREKKERFSLILESASTNQTSMYLCASSLFGGTGYEQYFGPGTRLTVT.